This T cell receptor beta chain was recorded in a study of PD-L1 blockade in urothelial cancer. Study context: Patients had received 0 to 3 prior chemotherapy regimens.

The sample's time point: pretreatment peripheral blood. Each patient supplied 1 to 8 pretreatment and on-treatment samples. On this clone: Its antigen is not known.

CDR3 length: 12 residues. CDR1 is SGHRS and CDR2 is YFSETQ in the germline V gene. Trimming removed 5 bases at V and 5 bases at J, with 7 bases between. Profiled with immunoSEQ multiplex PCR; TCRdb holds only in-frame clones, not every one. This sample has tens of thousands of clones, with roughly 90% found just once. Regarding the study as a whole: At 3 weeks on treatment, tumor-associated clones expanded more with durable benefit.

The material was PBMCs, obtained around atezolizumab (anti-PD-L1) treatment. The receptor's source is a man between 60 and 75 years old with urothelial cancer. The chain is built from TRBV5-1 and TRBJ2-2; D is possibly TRBD1 (6 bases). The CDR3 sequence: CASRRGTGELFF. Written as DNA, the CDR3 is TGCGCCAGCAGGAGGGGGACCGGGGAGCTGTTTTTT.